The present entry profiles one T cell receptor beta chain with its context. Its specificity is not known. The data were obtained in a study of CD8+CD57+ T cells in acquired aplastic anemia. Study-level points and caveats: A significant difference in CD8+ Simpson's diversity between patients and controls was not found. The number of CD8+ CDR3 sequences shared by patients and controls was twenty-nine.

Both TCR beta VDJ combination and CDR3 sequence profiling were carried out. Genomic DNA was the template for this profiling. TCRdb re-derived calls from the reads in MiXCR, one entry per CDR3 protein. The repertoire consists of roughly 200,000 distinct CDR3 sequences, with 55% to 65% occurring once and the leading ten covering about 42%. Selection for sequencing was limited to patients who had shown CD8+CD57+ cell expansion by flow cytometry. Severe acquired aplastic anemia affected all patients. The CDR3 runs to 18 residues. V gave up 8 bases and J gave up 4 bases; unmatched junction bases: 11. CDR1 and CDR2 from the germline V gene are LNHNV and YYDKDF (reference sequence).

The sample taken for sequencing was sorted CD4+, CD8+, or CD8+CD57+ T cells (not recorded which) from PBMCs. The rearrangement joins TRBV15 to TRBJ2-2, with 15 bases lining up with TRBD2. This receptor was taken from a human donor with aplastic anemia. DNA of the CDR3: TGTGCCACCCATCTAGGGACTAGCGGGGGGATTGGCACCGGGGAGCTGTTTTTT. Amino acids: CATHLGTSGGIGTGELFF.